The 4 T cell receptor beta chains below come from one sample, sequenced in a study of shared clonotypes between healthy human individuals. Libraries were prepared by immunoSEQ multiplex PCR; TCRdb keeps only in-frame clonotypes and omits some of them. Among fewer than 2.5 million clones, 80% to 95% were seen once, and the ten largest hold about 0.34%. What was sequenced was naive CD4+ T cells from PBMCs. Subset defined: CD45RA+ positively selected. These receptors originate from a man aged 18 to 35 in good health. Some clones in this sample may be carry-over from other donors' samples.

This clone has only a few counts. The chain has TRBV6-4 and TRBJ1-1, with 7 bases identical to TRBD1. V lost 7 bases to trimming and J lost 5 bases; unmatched junction nucleotides: 13. This CDR3 comprises 15 residues. Germline assignment: CDR1 MRHNA and CDR2 SNTAGT. CDR3 nucleotide sequence: TGTGCCAGCATTCGGACAGGCGGGGAGGGGACTGAAGCTTTCTTT. This translates into CASIRTGGEGTEAFF.

This clone was seen only once. The gene calls are TRBV7-6 and TRBJ2-7, with a weak D call TRBD1 (5 bases). Between the trimmed V and J ends, which lost 3 bases and 1 base, there was a span of 7 bases. The CDR3 has 13 amino acids. Germline values: CDR1 SGHVS, CDR2 FNYEAQ. CDR3 bases: TGTGCCAGCAGCTTGGGGCCATCCTACGAGCAGTACTTC. This gives the protein CASSLGPSYEQYF.

V gene TRBV4-3 combines with J gene TRBJ2-1; 13 bases map to TRBD2. CDR1 and CDR2 (germline): LGHNA, YSLEER. Germline trimming cut 4 bases from V and 12 bases from J; bases unmatched to any gene: 12. The CDR3 covers 16 residues. The CDR3 region is CASSPQLAGGTLPQFF. The CDR3 DNA reads TGCGCCAGCAGCCCCCAACTAGCGGGAGGGACCCTCCCGCAGTTCTTC.

The V gene is TRBV6-1, the J gene TRBJ2-3; D call uncertain. The V and J ends lost 1 base and 2 bases respectively, with 10 bases between them. In germline, CDR1 is MNHNS, CDR2 SASEGT. This CDR3 contains 15 residues. CDR3 nucleotide sequence: TGTGCCAGCAGTGAAGTCGGCAGGAACACAGATACGCAGTATTTT. It yields the protein CASSEVGRNTDTQYF.